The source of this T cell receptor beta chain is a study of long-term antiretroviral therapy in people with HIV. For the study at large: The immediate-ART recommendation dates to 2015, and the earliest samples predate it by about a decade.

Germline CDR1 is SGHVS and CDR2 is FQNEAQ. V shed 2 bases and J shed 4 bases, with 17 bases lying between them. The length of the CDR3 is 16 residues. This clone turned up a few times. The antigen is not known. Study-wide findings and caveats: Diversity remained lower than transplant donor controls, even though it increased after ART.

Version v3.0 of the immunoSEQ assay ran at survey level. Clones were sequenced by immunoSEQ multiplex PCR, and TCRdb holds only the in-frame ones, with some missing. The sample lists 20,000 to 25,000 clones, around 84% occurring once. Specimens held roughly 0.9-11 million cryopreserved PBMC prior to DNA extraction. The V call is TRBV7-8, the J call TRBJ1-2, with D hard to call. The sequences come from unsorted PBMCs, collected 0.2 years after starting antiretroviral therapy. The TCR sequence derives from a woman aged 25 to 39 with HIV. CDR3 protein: CASSLFNSGELYGYTF. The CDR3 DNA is TGTGCCAGCAGCTTATTTAATTCAGGCGAACTCTATGGCTACACCTTC.